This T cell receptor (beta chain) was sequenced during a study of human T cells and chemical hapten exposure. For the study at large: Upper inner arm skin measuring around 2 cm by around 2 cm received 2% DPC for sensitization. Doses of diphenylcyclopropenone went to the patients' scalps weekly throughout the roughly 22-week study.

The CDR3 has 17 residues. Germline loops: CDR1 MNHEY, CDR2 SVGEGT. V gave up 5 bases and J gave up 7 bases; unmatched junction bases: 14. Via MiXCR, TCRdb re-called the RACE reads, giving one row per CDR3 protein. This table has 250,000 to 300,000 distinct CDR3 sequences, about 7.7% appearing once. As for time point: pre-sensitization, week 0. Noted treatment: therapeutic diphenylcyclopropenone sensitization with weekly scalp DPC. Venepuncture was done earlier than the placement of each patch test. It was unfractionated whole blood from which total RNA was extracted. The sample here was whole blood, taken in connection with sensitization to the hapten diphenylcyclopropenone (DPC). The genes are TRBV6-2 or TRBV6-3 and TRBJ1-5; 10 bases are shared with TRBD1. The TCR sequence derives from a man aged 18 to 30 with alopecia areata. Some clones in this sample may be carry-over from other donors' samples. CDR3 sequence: CASSVSGTGVMGQPQHF. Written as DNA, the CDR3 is TGTGCCAGCAGTGTATCCGGGACAGGGGTGATGGGACAGCCCCAGCATTTT.